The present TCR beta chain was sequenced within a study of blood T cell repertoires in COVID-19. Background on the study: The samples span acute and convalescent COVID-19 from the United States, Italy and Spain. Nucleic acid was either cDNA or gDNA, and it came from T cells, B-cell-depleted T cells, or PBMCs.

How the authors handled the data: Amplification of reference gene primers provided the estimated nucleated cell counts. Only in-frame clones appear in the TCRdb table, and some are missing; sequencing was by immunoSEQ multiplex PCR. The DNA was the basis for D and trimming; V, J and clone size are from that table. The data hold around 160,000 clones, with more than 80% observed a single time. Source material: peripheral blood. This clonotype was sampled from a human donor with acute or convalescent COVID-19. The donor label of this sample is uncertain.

The CDR3 DNA follows: TGTGCCAGCCTTAGCGGGGGGGAAGGGGAGCAGTTCTTC. It translates to CASLSGGEGEQFF. The gene calls are TRBV2 and TRBJ2-1; 11 nucleotides agree with TRBD2. CDR3 length: 13 residues. CDR1 SNHLY and CDR2 FYNNEI come from the germline V gene. Losses at the gene ends were 8 bases for V and 10 bases for J; bases not matched to a gene: 7.